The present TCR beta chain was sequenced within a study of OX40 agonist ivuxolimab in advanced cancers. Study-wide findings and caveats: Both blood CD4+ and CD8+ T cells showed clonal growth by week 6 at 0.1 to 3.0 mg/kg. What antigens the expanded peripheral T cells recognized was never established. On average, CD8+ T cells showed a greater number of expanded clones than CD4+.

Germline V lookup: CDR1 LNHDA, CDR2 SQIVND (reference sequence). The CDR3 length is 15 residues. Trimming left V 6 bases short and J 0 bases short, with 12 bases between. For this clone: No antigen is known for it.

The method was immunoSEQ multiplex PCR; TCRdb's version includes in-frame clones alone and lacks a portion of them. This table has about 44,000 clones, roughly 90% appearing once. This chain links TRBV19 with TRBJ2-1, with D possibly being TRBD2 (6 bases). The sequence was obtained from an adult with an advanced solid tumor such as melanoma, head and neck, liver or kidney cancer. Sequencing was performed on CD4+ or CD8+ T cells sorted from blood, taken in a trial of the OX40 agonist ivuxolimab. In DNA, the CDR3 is TGTGCCAGTAGGGTCGGACTACTCTCCTACAATGAGCAGTTCTTC. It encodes CASRVGLLSYNEQFF.